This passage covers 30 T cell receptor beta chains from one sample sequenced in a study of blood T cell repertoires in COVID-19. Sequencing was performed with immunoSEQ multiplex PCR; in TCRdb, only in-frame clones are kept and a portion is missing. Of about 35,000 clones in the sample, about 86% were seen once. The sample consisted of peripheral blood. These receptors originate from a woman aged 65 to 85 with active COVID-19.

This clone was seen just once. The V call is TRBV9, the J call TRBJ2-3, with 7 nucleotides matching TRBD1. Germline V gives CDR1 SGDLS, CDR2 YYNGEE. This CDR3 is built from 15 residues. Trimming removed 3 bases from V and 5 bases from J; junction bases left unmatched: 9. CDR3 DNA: TGTGCCAGCAGCGCCTCAGGGGGACAAGGAGATACGCAGTATTTT. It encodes CASSASGGQGDTQYF. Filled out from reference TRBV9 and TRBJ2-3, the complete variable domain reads DSGVTQTPKHLITATGQRVTLRCSPRSGDLSVYWYQQSLDQGLQFLIQYYNGEERAKGNILERFSAQQFPDLHSELNLSSLELGDSALYFCASSASGGQGDTQYFGPGTRLTVL.

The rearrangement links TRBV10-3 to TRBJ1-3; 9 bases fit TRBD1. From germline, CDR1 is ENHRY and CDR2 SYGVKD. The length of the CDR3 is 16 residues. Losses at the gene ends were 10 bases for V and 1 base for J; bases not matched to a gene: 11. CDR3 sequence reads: CATLQQGAPSGNTIYF. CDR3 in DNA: TGTGCCACCCTCCAACAGGGGGCGCCTTCTGGAAACACCATATATTTT.

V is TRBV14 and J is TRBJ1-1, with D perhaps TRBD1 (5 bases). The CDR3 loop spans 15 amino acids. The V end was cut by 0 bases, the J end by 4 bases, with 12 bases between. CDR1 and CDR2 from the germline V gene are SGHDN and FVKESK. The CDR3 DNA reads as TGTGCCAGCAGCCAAGATCAGGGACTGGGCACTGAAGCTTTCTTT. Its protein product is CASSQDQGLGTEAFF.

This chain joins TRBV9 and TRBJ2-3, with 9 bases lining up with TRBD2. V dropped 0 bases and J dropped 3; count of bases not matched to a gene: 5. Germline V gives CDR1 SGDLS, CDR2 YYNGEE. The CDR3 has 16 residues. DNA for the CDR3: TGTGCCAGCAGCGTAGCGGCGGGGGGGTGGACAGATACGCAGTATTTT. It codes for CASSVAAGGWTDTQYF. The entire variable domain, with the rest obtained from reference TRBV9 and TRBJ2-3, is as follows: DSGVTQTPKHLITATGQRVTLRCSPRSGDLSVYWYQQSLDQGLQFLIQYYNGEERAKGNILERFSAQQFPDLHSELNLSSLELGDSALYFCASSVAAGGWTDTQYFGPGTRLTVL.

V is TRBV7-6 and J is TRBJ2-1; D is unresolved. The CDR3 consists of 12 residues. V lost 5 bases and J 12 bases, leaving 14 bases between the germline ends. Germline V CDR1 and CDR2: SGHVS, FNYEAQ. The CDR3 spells CASSPEAGVQFF. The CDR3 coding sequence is TGTGCCAGCAGCCCTGAGGCTGGTGTGCAGTTCTTC. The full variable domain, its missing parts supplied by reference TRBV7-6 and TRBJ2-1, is GAGVSQSPRYKVTKRGQDVALRCDPISGHVSLYWYRQALGQGPEFLTYFNYEAQQDKSGLPNDRFSAERPEGSISTLTIQRTEQRDSAMYRCASSPEAGVQFFGPGTRLTVL.

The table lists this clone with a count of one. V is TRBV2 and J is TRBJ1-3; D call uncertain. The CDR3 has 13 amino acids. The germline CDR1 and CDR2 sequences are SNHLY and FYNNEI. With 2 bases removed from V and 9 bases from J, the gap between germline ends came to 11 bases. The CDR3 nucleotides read TGTGCCAGCAGTGAAACCCCTCGCGGCACCATATATTTT. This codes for CASSETPRGTIYF.

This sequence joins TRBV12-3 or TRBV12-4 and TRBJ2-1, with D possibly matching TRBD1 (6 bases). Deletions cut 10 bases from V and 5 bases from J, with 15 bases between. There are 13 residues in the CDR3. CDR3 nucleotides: TGTGCCACCACAGGACAGATCAACAATGAGCAGTTCTTC. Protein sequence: CATTGQINNEQFF.

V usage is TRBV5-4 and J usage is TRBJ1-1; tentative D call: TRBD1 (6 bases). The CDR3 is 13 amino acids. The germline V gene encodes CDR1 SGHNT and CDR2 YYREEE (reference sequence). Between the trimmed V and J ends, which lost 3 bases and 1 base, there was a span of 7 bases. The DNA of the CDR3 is TGTGCCAGCAGCTCGACAGGGAACACTGAAGCTTTCTTT. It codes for CASSSTGNTEAFF.

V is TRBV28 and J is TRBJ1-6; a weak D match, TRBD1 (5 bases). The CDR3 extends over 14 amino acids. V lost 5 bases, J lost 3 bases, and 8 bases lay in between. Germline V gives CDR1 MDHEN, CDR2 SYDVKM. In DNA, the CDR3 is TGTGCCAGCAGTCTTAGGGGCTATAATTCACCCCTCCACTTT. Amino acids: CASSLRGYNSPLHF.

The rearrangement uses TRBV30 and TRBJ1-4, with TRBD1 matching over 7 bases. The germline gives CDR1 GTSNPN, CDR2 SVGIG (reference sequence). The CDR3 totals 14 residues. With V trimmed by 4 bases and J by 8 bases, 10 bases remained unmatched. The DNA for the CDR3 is TGTGCCTGGAAGGGAACAGGGGCAATCGAAAAACTGTTTTTT. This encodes CAWKGTGAIEKLFF.

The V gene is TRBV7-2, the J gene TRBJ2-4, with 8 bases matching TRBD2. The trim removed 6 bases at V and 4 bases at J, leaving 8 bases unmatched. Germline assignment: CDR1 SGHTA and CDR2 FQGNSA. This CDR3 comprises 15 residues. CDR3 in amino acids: CASSFLSGGKNIQYF. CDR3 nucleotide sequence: TGTGCCAGCAGTTTCCTCAGCGGGGGAAAAAACATTCAGTACTTC.

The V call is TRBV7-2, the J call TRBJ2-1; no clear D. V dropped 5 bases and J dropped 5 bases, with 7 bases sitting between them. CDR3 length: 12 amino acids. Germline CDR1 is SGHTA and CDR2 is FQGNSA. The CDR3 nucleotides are TGTGCCAGCAGCAGCCGGGACAATGAGCAGTTCTTC. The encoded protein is CASSSRDNEQFF. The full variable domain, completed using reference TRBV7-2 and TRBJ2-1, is GAGVSQSPSNKVTEKGKDVELRCDPISGHTALYWYRQSLGQGLEFLIYFQGNSAPDKSGLPSDRFSAERTGGSVSTLTIQRTQQEDSAVYLCASSSRDNEQFFGPGTRLTVL.

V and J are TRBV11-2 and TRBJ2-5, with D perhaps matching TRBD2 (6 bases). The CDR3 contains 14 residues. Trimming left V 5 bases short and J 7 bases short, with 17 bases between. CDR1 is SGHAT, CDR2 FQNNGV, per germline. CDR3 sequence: CASSQVVGAGTQYF. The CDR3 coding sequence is TGTGCCAGCAGCCAGGTGGTCGGAGCGGGGACCCAGTACTTC.

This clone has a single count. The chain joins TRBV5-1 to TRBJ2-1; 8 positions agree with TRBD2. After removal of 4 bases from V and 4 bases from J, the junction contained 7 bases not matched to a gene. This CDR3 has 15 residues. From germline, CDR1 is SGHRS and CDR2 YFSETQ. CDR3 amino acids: CASSPPERGYNEQFF. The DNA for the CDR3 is TGCGCCAGCAGCCCCCCCGAGCGGGGGTACAATGAGCAGTTCTTC.

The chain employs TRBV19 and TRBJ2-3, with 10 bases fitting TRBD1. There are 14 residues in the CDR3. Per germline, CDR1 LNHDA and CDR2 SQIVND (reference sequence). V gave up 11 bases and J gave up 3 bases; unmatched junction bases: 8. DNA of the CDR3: TGTGCCTCACGGACAGGGGGAGGGACAGATACGCAGTATTTT. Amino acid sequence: CASRTGGGTDTQYF. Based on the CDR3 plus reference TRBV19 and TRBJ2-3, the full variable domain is DGGITQSPKYLFRKEGQNVTLSCEQNLNHDAMYWYRQDPGQGLRLIYYSQIVNDFQKGDIAEGYSVSREKKESFPLTVTSAQKNPTAFYLCASRTGGGTDTQYFGPGTRLTVL.

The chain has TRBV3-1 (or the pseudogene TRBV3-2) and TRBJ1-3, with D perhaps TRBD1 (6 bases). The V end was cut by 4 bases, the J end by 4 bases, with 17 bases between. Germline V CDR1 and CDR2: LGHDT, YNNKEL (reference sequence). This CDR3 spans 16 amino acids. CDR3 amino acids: CASSRLPQGSGNTIYF. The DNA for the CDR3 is TGTGCCAGCAGCCGCCTACCACAGGGTTCCGGAAACACCATATATTTT.

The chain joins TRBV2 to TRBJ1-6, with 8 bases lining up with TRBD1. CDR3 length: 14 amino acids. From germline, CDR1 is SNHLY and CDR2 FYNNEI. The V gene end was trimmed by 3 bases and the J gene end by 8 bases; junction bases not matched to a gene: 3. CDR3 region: CASSETGVDSPLHF. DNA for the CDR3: TGTGCCAGCAGTGAGACAGGGGTGGATTCACCCCTCCACTTT. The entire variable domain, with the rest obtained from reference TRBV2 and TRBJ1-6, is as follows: EPEVTQTPSHQVTQMGQEVILRCVPISNHLYFYWYRQILGQKVEFLVSFYNNEISEKSEIFDDQFSVERPDGSNFTLKIRSTKLEDSAMYFCASSETGVDSPLHFGNGTRLTVT.

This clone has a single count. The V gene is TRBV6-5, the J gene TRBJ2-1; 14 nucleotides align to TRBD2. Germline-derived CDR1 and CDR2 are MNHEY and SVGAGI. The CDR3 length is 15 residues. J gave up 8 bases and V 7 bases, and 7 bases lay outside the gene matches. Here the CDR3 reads CASTTGLAGVDEQFF. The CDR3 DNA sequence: TGTGCCAGCACCACGGGACTAGCGGGGGTGGATGAGCAGTTCTTC.

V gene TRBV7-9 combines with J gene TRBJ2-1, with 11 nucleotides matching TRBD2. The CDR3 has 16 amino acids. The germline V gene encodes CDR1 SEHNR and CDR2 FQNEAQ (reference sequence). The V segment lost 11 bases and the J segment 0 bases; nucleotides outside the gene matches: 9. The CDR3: CAYGLAGPSSYNEQFF. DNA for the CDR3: TGTGCCTACGGACTAGCGGGCCCAAGCTCCTACAATGAGCAGTTCTTC.

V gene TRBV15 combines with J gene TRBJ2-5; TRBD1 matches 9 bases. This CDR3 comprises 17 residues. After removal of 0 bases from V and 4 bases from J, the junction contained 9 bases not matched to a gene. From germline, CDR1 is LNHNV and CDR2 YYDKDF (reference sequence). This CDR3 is CATSRDGQGLISETQYF. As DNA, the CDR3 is TGTGCCACCAGCAGAGACGGACAGGGGTTAATATCAGAGACCCAGTACTTC.

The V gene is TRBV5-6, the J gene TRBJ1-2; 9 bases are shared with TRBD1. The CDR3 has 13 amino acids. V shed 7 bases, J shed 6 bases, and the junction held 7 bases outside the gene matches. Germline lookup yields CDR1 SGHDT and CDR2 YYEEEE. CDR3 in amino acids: CASENGQGHGYTF. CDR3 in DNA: TGTGCCAGCGAAAATGGACAGGGGCATGGCTACACCTTC.

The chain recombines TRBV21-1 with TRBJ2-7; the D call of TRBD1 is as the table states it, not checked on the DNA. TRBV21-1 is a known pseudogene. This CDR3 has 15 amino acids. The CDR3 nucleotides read TGTGCCAGCAGCAAAGGCACAGGGGAGAACTACGAGCAGTACTTC. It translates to CASSKGTGENYEQYF.

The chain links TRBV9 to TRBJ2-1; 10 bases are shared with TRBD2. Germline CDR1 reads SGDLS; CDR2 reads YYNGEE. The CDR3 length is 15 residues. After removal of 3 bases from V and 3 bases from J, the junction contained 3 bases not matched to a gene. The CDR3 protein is CASSEGLADYNEQFF. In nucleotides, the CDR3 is TGTGCCAGCAGCGAAGGACTAGCGGACTACAATGAGCAGTTCTTC.

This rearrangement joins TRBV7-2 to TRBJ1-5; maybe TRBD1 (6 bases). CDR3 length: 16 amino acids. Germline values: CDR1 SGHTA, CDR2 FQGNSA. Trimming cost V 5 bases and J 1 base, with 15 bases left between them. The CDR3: CASSQWGGQSNQPQHF. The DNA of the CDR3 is TGTGCCAGCAGCCAATGGGGGGGGCAGAGCAATCAGCCCCAGCATTTT.

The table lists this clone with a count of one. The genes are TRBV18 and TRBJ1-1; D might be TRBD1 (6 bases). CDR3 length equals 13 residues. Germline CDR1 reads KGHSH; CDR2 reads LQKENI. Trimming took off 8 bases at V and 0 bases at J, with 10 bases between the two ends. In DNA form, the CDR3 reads TGTGCCAGCGGGGACACAATGAACACTGAAGCTTTCTTT. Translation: CASGDTMNTEAFF. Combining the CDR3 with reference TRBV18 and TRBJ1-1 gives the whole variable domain NAGVMQNPRHLVRRRGQEARLRCSPMKGHSHVYWYRQLPEEGLKFMVYLQKENIIDESGMPKERFSAEFPKEGPSILRIQQVVRGDSAAYFCASGDTMNTEAFFGQGTRLTVV.

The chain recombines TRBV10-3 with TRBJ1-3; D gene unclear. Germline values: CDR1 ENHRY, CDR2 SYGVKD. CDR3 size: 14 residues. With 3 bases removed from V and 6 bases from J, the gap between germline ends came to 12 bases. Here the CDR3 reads CAISDGWRENTIYF. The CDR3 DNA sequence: TGTGCCATCAGTGACGGCTGGAGGGAAAACACCATATATTTT.

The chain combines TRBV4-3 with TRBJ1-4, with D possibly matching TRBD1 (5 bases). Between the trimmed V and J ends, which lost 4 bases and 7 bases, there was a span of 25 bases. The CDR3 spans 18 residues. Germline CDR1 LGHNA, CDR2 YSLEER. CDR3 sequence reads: CASSRITGTEAGGEKLFF. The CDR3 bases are TGCGCCAGCAGCCGGATCACCGGGACCGAAGCCGGGGGTGAAAAACTGTTTTTT.

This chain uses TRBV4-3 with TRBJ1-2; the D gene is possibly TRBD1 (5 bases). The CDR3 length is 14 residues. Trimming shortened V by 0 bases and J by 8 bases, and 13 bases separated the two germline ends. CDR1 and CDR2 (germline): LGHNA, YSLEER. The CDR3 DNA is TGCGCCAGCAGCCAAGATCAAGGTGACAGAGGCTACACCTTC. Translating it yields CASSQDQGDRGYTF.

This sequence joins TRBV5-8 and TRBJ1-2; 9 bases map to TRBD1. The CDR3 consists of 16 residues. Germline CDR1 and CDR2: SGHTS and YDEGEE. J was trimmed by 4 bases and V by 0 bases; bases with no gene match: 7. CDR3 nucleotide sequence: TGTGCCAGCAGCTTGGACAGGGGGCTTGGGCTCTATGGCTACACCTTC. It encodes CASSLDRGLGLYGYTF.

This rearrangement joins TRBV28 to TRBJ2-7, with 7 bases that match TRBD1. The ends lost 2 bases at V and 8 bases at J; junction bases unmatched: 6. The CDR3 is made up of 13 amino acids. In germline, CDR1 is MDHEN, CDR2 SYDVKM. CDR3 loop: CASSLQGVGKQYF. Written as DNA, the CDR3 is TGTGCCAGCAGTTTACAGGGGGTCGGCAAGCAGTACTTC.